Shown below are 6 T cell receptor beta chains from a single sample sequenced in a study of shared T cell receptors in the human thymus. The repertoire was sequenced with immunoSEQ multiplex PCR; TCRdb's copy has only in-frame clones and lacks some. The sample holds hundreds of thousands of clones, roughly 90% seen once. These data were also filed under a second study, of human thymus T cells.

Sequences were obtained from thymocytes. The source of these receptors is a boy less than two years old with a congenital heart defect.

The CDR3 spells CASSLGFDAGAYEQYF. CDR3 in DNA: TGTGCCAGCAGCTTAGGTTTTGACGCGGGGGCCTACGAGCAGTACTTC. The chain links TRBV7-2 to TRBJ2-7; 7 bases map to TRBD2. The J segment lost 2 bases and the V segment lost 1 base, leaving 8 bases of the junction unmatched. Germline CDR1 and CDR2: SGHTA and FQGNSA. The CDR3 runs to 16 residues.

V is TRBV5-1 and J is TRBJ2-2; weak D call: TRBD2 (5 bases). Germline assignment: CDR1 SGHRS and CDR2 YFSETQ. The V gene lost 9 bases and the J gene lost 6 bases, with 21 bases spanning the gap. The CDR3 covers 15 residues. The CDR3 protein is CATSPAGNIAGELFF. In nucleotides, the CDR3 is TGCGCCACCTCCCCGGCGGGTAACATCGCCGGGGAGCTGTTTTTT.

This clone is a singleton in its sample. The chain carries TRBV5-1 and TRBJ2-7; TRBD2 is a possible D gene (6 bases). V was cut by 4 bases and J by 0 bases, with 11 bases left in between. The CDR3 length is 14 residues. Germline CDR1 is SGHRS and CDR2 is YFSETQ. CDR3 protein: CASSTGTGSYEQYF. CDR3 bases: TGCGCCAGCAGCACCGGGACTGGCTCCTACGAGCAGTACTTC.

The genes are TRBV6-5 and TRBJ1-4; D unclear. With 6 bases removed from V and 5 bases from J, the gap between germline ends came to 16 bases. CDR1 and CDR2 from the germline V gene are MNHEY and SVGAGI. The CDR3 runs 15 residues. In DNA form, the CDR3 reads TGTGCCAGCAGCCGGGCGCACGGGATCAATGAAAAACTGTTTTTT. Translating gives CASSRAHGINEKLFF.

The CDR3 coding sequence is TGTGCCAGTAGTATTACGGGACAGGAGACCTACGAGCAGTACTTC. Translation gives CASSITGQETYEQYF. The chain combines TRBV19 with TRBJ2-7; 8 nucleotides agree with TRBD1. There are 15 residues in the CDR3. J gave up 2 bases and V 3 bases, and 6 bases lay outside the gene matches. The germline CDR1 and CDR2 sequences are LNHDA and SQIVND (reference sequence). The whole variable domain, filled in from reference TRBV19 and TRBJ2-7, reads DGGITQSPKYLFRKEGQNVTLSCEQNLNHDAMYWYRQDPGQGLRLIYYSQIVNDFQKGDIAEGYSVSREKKESFPLTVTSAQKNPTAFYLCASSITGQETYEQYFGPGTRLTVT.

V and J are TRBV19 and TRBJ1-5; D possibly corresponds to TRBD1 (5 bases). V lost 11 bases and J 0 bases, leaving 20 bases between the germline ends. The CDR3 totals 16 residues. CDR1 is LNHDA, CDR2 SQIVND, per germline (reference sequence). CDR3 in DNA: TGTGCCCCCGTACGGGGGAACGGGTATAGCAATCAGCCCCAGCATTTT. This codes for CAPVRGNGYSNQPQHF.